This TCR beta chain emerged from a study of graft-versus-host responses after intestinal transplantation. Sequenced by immunoSEQ multiplex PCR; TCRdb stores in-frame clones only, minus some. Of over 85,000 clones listed, roughly 95% were seen once; the top ten hold 0.4% to 0.55%. Study-level points and caveats: The marrow of recipients harbored GvH clones, and ileum or blood showed some of them first. Maximum circulating GvH clone levels tracked with early post-transplant HvG decreases.

Concerning this clone: Its antigen is not identified.

The input for sequencing was unstimulated CD8+ T cells sorted from spleen or lymph node cells, taken before intestinal transplant. This TCR derives from a human donor who received an intestinal transplant.

For the CDR3, the DNA is TGTGCCAGCAGCCGACGAGTGGGACCTGACTACAATGAGCAGTTCTTC. Its protein product is CASSRRVGPDYNEQFF. V and J are TRBV7-9 and TRBJ2-1; either TRBD1 or TRBD2 may fit D (5 bases each). The ends were cut back, 5 bases at V and 3 bases at J, with 17 bases in the middle. Germline assignment: CDR1 SEHNR and CDR2 FQNEAQ (reference sequence). The CDR3 consists of 16 residues.